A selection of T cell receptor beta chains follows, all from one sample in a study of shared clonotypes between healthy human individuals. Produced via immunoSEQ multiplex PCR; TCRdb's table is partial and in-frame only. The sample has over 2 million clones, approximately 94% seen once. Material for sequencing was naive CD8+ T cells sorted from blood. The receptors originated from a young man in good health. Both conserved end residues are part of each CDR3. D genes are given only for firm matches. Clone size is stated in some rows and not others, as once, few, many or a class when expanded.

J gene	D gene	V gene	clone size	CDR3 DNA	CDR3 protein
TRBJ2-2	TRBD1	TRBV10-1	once	TGCGCCAGCAGCAGCACAGGGGAGAACACCGGGGAGCTGTTTTTT	CASSSTGENTGELFF
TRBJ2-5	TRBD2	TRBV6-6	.	TGTGCCAGCAGGCCGACTAGCGGGGGGGCCCCCGAGACCCAGTACTTC	CASRPTSGGAPETQYF
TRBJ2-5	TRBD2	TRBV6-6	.	TGTGCCAGCAGTTACTTACTAGCGGGAGTTCAAGAGACCCAGTACTTC	CASSYLLAGVQETQYF
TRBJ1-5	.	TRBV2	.	TGTGCCAGCGGCCGGGCCCGGGGGGACAATCAGCCCCAGCATTTT	CASGRARGDNQPQHF
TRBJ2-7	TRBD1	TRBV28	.	TGTGCCAGCAGTTGGGACAGGGTGGACGAGCAGTACTTC	CASSWDRVDEQYF
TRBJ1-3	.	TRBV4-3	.	TGCGCCAGCAGCCAGGGGGACACCTCCTTCGGAAACACCATATATTTT	CASSQGDTSFGNTIYF
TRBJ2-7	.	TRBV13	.	TGTGCCAGCAGCCTTAGGGGGACAAGCTACGAGCAGTACTTC	CASSLRGTSYEQYF
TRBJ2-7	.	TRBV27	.	TGTGCCAGCAGTTTTGCGGGGGGACAGAACTACGAGCAGTACTTC	CASSFAGGQNYEQYF
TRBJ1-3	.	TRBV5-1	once	TGCGCCGGAGGACGGAGCTCTGGAAACACCATATATTTT	CAGGRSSGNTIYF
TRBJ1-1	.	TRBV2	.	TGTGCCAGCAGCGTGGGACACCTGAACACTGAAGCTTTCTTT	CASSVGHLNTEAFF
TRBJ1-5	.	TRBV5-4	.	TGTGCCAGCAGGTGGGCGTGGGGCCCGTATAGCAATCAGCCCCAGCATTTT	CASRWAWGPYSNQPQHF
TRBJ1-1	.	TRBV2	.	TGTGCCAGCAGGACAGGGAACACTGAAGCTTTCTTT	CASRTGNTEAFF
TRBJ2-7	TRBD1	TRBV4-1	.	TGCGCCAGCAGCCAAAGGTCAGGGGGCTACGAGCAGTACTTC	CASSQRSGGYEQYF
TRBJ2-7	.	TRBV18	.	TGTGCCAGCTCACCACCGACAGGAGGTCTCGTGGACTTC	CASSPPTGGLVDF
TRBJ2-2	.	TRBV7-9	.	TGTGCCAGCAGCTTACTCGATACACGGTCCGGGGAGCTGTTTTTT	CASSLLDTRSGELFF
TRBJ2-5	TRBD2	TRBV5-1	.	TGCGCCAGCAGCTTGGCAGCGGCTAGCGGGAAGCAAGAGACCCAGTACTTC	CASSLAAASGKQETQYF
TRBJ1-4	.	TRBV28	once	TGTGCCAGCAGTTTCCCCTCGGACATGTCAGAAAAACTGTTTTTT	CASSFPSDMSEKLFF
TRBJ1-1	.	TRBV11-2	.	TGTGCCAGCAGCTTAGATGACAGGCTGGGAACTGAAGCTTTCTTT	CASSLDDRLGTEAFF
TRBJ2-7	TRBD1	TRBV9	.	TGTGCCAGCAGCCGTTCGGGGGACAGGGTGTACTTC	CASSRSGDRVYF
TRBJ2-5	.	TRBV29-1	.	TGCAGCGTTGAAGATCGGGCCACCCAGTACTTC	CSVEDRATQYF
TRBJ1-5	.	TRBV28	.	TGTGCCAGCAGTTTACTGGGGTCGGGGAATCAGCCCCAGCATTTT	CASSLLGSGNQPQHF
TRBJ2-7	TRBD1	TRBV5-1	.	TGCGCCAGCAGCTTGGAGACAGGGGAATCCTACGAGCAGTACTTC	CASSLETGESYEQYF
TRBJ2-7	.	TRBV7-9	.	TGTGCCAGCAGCTTTCAGGGCTACGAGCAGTACTTC	CASSFQGYEQYF
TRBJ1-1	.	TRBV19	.	TGTGCCAGTAGTATGTCGCCGGCAAACACTGAAGCTTTCTTT	CASSMSPANTEAFF
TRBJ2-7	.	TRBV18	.	TGTGCCAGCTCACCTGATTGGGGGGCCTCCTACGAGCAGTACTTC	CASSPDWGASYEQYF
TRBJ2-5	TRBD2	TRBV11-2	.	TGTGCCAGCAGCTTAGGGCGAGCGGGAGAGGGTCAAGAGACCCAGTACTTC	CASSLGRAGEGQETQYF
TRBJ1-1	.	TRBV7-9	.	TGTGCCAGCAGCTCGGGAAGGGGGTTGAACACTGAAGCTTTCTTT	CASSSGRGLNTEAFF
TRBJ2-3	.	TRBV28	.	TGTGCCAGCAGTTTAACCCCGGAATCGGTGGATACGCAGTATTTT	CASSLTPESVDTQYF
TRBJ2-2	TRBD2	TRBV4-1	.	TGCGCCAGCAGCCAGACACTAGCGGGAGAGGAGACCGGGGAGCTGTTTTTT	CASSQTLAGEETGELFF
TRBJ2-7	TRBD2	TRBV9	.	TGTGCCAGCAGCCCTGGGACTAGCGTAATCTACGAGCAGTACTTC	CASSPGTSVIYEQYF
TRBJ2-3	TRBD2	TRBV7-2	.	TGTGCCAGCAGCTTAGTTAGCGGGGGGAGCACAGATACGCAGTATTTT	CASSLVSGGSTDTQYF
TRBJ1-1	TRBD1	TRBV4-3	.	TGCGCCAGCAGCCAAGCGGTCCGGCAGGGGGTAACTGAAGCTTTCTTT	CASSQAVRQGVTEAFF
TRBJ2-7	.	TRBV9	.	TGTGCCAGCAGCGTAGCCCAGGACAGCTACGAGCAGTACTTC	CASSVAQDSYEQYF
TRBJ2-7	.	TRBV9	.	TGTGCCAGCAGCGTAGAGGGACGGGACGAGCAGTACTTC	CASSVEGRDEQYF
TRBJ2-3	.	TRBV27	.	TGTGCCAGCAGGGGAAGCACAGATACGCAGTATTTT	CASRGSTDTQYF
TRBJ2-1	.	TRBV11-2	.	TGTGCCAGCAGCTATACGACCCTTGGAGGCGATGAGCAGTTCTTC	CASSYTTLGGDEQFF
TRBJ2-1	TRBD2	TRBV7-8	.	TGTGCCAGCAGCAGTTTTAGCGGGAGTGGCGAGCAGTTCTTC	CASSSFSGSGEQFF
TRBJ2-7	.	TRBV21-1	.	TGTGCCAGCGACGAAGGAAAGCGGGAGCAGTACTTC	CASDEGKREQYF
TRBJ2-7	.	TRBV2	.	TGTGCCAGCAGTGACGGGGGGCTGGACGAGCAGTACTTC	CASSDGGLDEQYF
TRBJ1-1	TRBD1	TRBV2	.	TGTGCCAGCAGTGACGAAGGGGACAGCTACAACACTGAAGCTTTCTTT	CASSDEGDSYNTEAFF
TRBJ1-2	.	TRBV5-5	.	TGTGCCAGCAGCTTGGATGAGGGGCGCGTCCTTAACTATGGCTACACCTTC	CASSLDEGRVLNYGYTF
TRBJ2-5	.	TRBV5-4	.	TGTGCCAGCAGCTCAGCGAGTCTGAGATCGGAGACCCAGTACTTC	CASSSASLRSETQYF
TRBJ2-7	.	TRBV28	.	TGTGCCAGCAGTTTATTACCGGGGATCTCCTACGAGCAGTACTTC	CASSLLPGISYEQYF
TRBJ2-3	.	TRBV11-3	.	TGTGCCAGCAGCTCCCGGGACACCAGCACAGATACGCAGTATTTT	CASSSRDTSTDTQYF